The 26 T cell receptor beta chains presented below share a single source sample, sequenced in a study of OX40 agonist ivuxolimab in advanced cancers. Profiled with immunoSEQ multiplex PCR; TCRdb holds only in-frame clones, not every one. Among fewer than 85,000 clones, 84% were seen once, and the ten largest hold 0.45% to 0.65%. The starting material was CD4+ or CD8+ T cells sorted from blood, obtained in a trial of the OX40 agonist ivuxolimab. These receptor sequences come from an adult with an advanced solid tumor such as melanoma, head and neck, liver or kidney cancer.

In nucleotides, the CDR3 is TGTGCCAGCTCACCACGACAGCTGGGACAGGGCAACGGGGAGCTGTTTTTT. Translation gives CASSPRQLGQGNGELFF. The J gene is TRBJ2-2, the V gene TRBV18; 9 bases agree with TRBD1. CDR1 KGHSH and CDR2 LQKENI come from the germline V gene. Germline trimming cut 1 base from V and 7 bases from J; bases unmatched to any gene: 10. The CDR3 spans 17 residues.

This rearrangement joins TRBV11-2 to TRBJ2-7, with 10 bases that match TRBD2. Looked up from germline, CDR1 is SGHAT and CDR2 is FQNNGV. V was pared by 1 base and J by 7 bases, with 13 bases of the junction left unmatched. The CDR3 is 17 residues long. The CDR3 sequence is CASSLGPSGAGGLEQYF. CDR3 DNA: TGTGCCAGCAGCTTAGGCCCTAGTGGAGCGGGGGGGCTTGAGCAGTACTTC.

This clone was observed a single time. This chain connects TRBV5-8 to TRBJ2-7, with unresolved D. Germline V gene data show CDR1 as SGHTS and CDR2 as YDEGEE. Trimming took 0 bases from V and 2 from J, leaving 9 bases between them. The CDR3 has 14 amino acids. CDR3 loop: CASSLGQIAYEQYF. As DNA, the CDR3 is TGTGCCAGCAGCTTGGGGCAGATAGCCTACGAGCAGTACTTC.

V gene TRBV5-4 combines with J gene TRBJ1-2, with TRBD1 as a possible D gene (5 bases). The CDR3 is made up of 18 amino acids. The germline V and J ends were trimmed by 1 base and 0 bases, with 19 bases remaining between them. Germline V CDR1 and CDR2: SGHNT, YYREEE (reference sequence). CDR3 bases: TGTGCCAGCAGCTTGTTCCAGGGATTCTTTGGTGCTAACTATGGCTACACCTTC. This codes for CASSLFQGFFGANYGYTF.

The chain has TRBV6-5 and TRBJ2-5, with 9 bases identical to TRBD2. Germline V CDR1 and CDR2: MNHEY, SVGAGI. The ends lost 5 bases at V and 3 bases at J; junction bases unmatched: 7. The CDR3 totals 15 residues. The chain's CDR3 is CASSPPGLAEETQYF. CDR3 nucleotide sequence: TGTGCCAGCAGTCCCCCGGGACTAGCAGAAGAGACCCAGTACTTC.

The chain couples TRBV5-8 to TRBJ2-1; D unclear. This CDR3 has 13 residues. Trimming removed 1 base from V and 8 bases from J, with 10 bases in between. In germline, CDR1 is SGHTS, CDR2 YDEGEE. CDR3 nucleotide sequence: TGTGCCAGCAGCTTGAAGAGCAGAGATGAGCAGTTCTTC. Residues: CASSLKSRDEQFF.

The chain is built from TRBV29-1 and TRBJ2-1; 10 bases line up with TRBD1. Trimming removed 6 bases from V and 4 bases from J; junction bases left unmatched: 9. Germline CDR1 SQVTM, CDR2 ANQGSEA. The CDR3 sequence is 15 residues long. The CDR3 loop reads CSVITGTGAYNEQFF. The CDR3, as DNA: TGCAGCGTAATAACCGGGACAGGGGCATACAATGAGCAGTTCTTC.

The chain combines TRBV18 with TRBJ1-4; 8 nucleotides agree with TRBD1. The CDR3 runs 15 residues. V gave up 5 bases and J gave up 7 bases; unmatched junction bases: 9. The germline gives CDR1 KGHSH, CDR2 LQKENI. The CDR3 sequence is CASSENQGAGEKLFF. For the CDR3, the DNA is TGTGCCAGCTCAGAAAACCAGGGGGCAGGTGAAAAACTGTTTTTT.

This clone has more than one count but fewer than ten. For the CDR3, the DNA is TGTGCCTGGGTCCCCTCCGGACGGCGCTACGAGCAGTACTTC. Its protein is CAWVPSGRRYEQYF. J is TRBJ2-7 and V is TRBV30, with D hard to call. The germline V gene has CDR1 GTSNPN and CDR2 SVGIG (reference sequence). Trimming stripped 5 bases from V and 3 bases from J, with 17 bases between. The CDR3 contains 14 residues.

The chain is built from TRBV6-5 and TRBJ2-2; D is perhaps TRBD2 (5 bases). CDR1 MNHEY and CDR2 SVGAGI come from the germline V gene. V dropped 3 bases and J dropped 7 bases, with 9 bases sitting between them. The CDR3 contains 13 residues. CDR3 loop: CASSYPGNGELFF. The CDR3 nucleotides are TGTGCCAGCAGTTATCCGGGGAACGGGGAGCTGTTTTTT.

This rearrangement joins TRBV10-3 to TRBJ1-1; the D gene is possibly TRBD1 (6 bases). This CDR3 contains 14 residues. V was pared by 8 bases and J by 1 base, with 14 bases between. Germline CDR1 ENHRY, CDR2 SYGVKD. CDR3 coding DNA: TGTGCCATCGGGGGGGGCATAGCGAACACTGAAGCTTTCTTT. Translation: CAIGGGIANTEAFF.

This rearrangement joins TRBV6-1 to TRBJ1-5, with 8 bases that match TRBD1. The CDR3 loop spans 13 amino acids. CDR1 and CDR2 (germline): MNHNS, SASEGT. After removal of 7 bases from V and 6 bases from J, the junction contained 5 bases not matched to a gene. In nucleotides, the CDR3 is TGTGCCAGCAACGACAGGGGTGGTCAGCCCCAGCATTTT. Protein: CASNDRGGQPQHF.

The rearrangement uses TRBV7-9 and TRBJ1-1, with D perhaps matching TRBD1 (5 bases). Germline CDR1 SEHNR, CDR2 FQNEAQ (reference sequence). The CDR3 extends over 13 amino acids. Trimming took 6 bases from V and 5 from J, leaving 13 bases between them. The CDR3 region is CASSRGSGTEAFF. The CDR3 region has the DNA TGTGCCAGCAGTAGAGGGTCAGGGACTGAAGCTTTCTTT.

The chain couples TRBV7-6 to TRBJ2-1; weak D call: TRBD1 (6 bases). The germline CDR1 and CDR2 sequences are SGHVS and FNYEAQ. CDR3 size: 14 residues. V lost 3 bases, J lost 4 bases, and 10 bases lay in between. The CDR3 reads CASSLQGTYNEQFF. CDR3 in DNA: TGTGCCAGCAGCTTGCAAGGGACATACAATGAGCAGTTCTTC. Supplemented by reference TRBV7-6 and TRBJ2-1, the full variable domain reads GAGVSQSPRYKVTKRGQDVALRCDPISGHVSLYWYRQALGQGPEFLTYFNYEAQQDKSGLPNDRFSAERPEGSISTLTIQRTEQRDSAMYRCASSLQGTYNEQFFGPGTRLTVL.

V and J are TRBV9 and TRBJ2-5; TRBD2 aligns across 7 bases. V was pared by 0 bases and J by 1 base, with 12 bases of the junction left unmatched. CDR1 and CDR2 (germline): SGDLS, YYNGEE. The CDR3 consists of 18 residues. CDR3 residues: CASSVGRETTNIQETQYF. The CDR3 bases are TGTGCCAGCAGCGTAGGGCGGGAGACTACTAACATCCAAGAGACCCAGTACTTC.

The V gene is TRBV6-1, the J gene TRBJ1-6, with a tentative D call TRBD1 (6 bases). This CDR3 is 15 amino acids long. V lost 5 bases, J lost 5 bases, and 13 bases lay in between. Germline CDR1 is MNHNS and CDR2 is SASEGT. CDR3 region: CASSPRQAHNSPLHF. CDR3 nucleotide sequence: TGTGCCAGCAGTCCACGACAGGCTCATAATTCACCCCTCCACTTT.

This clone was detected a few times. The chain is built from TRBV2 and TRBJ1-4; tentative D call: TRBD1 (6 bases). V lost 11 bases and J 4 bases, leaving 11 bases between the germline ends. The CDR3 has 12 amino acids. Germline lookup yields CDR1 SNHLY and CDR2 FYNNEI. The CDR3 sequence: CAGRQDNEKLFF. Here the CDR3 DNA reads TGTGCCGGAAGACAGGATAATGAAAAACTGTTTTTT.

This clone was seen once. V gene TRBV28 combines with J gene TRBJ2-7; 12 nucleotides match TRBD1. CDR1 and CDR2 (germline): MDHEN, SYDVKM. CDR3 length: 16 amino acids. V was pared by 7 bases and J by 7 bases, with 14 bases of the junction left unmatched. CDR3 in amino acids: CASILRPGQGAGEQYF. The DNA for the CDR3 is TGTGCCAGCATCTTAAGGCCGGGACAGGGGGCTGGAGAGCAGTACTTC.

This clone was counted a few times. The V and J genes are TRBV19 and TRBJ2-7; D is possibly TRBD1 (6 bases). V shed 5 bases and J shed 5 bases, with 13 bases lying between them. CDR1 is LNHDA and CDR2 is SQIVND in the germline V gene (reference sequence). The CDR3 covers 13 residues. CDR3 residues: CASSRGRGDEQYF. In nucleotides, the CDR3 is TGTGCCAGTAGTCGGGGCAGGGGCGACGAGCAGTACTTC.

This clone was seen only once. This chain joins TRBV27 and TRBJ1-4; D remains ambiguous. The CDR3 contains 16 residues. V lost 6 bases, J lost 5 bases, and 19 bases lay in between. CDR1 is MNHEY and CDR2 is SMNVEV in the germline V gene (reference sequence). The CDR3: CASSPRNRGKNEKLFF. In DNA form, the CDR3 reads TGTGCCAGCAGCCCGAGGAATCGAGGGAAGAATGAAAAACTGTTTTTT.

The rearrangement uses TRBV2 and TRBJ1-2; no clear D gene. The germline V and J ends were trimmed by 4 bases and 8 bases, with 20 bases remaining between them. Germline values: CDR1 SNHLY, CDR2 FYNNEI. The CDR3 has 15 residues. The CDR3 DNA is TGTGCCAGCAGTGGATTAGGCGGCGCATTGGGGGGCTACACCTTC. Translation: CASSGLGGALGGYTF.

The CDR3, as DNA: TGCAGCGTTAAGATTTCAACGGGGCCCTACGAGCAGTACTTC. It is translated as CSVKISTGPYEQYF. The genes are TRBV29-1 and TRBJ2-7, with D perhaps assigned TRBD1 or TRBD2 (5 bases each). The germline CDR1 and CDR2 sequences are SQVTM and ANQGSEA. V was clipped by 5 bases and J by 2 bases, with 16 bases between them. The CDR3 length is 14 residues.

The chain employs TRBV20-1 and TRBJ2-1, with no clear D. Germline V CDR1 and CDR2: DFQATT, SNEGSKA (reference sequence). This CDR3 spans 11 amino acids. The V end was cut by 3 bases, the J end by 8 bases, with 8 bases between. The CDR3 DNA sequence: TGCAGTGCTAGTCGCGTCTATGAGCAGTTCTTC. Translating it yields CSASRVYEQFF.

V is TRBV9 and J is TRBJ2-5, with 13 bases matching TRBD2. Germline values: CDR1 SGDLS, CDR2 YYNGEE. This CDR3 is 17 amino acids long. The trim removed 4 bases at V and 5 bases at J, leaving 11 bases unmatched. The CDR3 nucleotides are TGTGCCAGCAGCCTCGCGCCGACTAGCGGGGGGCGGGAGACCCAGTACTTC. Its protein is CASSLAPTSGGRETQYF.

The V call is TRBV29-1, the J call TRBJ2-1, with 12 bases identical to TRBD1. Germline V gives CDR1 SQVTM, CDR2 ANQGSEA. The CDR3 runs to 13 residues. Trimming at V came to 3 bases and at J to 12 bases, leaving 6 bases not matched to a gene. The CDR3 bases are TGCAGCGTTGATTGGGACAGGGGGCTTGGGCAGTTCTTC. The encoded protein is CSVDWDRGLGQFF.

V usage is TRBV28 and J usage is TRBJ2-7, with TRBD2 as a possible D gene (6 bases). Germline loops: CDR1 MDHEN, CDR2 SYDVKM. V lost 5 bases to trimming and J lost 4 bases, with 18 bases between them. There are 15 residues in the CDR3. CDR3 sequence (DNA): TGTGCCAGCAGTAAACCGGGACTTGGGGAGTACGAGCAGTACTTC. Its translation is CASSKPGLGEYEQYF.